This T cell receptor (beta chain) was documented in a study of T cell changes during pregnancy in multiple sclerosis. Clones were sequenced by immunoSEQ multiplex PCR, and TCRdb holds only the in-frame ones, with some missing. The data contain about 120,000 clones, approximately 93% of them singletons. This receptor was obtained from a female donor with multiple sclerosis, enrolled in a pregnancy study. The sequencing used peripheral blood, collected before pregnancy.

CDR3 DNA: TGTGCCAGCAGTTTCTCAGGGGCGCAAGTCAATGAGCAGTTCTTC. It specifies CASSFSGAQVNEQFF. This chain uses TRBV28 with TRBJ2-1, with D possibly matching TRBD1 (6 bases). The germline V gene has CDR1 MDHEN and CDR2 SYDVKM. V gave up 3 bases and J gave up 6 bases, with 15 bases separating them. The CDR3 totals 15 residues.